This is a list of T cell receptor beta chains from one sample in a study of blood T cells in healthy people across ages. TCRdb itself ran the 5' RACE reads through MiXCR, one entry per CDR3 protein. Of fewer than 900,000 distinct CDR3 sequences listed, roughly 41% are singletons. Specimen: blood. The origin of the receptors is a woman aged 55-69 years in good health. Both conserved end residues are part of each CDR3. Size is stated for part of the rows, as once, few or many counts, or as a class when the clone is expanded.

TRBJ2-5 NA TRBV4-3 CASSFLDTGNEQYF
TRBJ2-1 NA TRBV20-1 CSATSSGYDNEQFF
TRBJ1-2 NA TRBV7-2 CTSSLSQGATYGYTF
TRBJ2-6 few TRBV9 CATSGPHSGANVLTF
TRBJ2-5 NA TRBV29-1 CSGGAGQETQYF
TRBJ1-1 few TRBV19 CASSPWTGSNTEAFF
TRBJ2-1 NA TRBV28 CTSSLKGGPSGEQFF
TRBJ2-3 few TRBV29-1 CSVAGTGATDTQYF
TRBJ1-2 NA TRBV20-1 CSAPSEGGGGYTF
TRBJ2-1 NA TRBV10-1 CASSDRTGDSWFF
TRBJ2-1 many TRBV20-1 CSARDRGSYNEQFF
TRBJ1-5 few TRBV12-3/TRBV12-4 CASSLQWTGLSNQPQHF
TRBJ2-3 NA TRBV7-2 CASSLQRLAGGGDTQYF
TRBJ2-6 NA TRBV7-9 CASSLGVQVGANVLTF